Below are 9 T cell receptor beta chains sequenced from a single sample in a study of chemoradiotherapy in HPV16-positive cancers. TCRdb's copy holds only in-frame clones and misses some; the assay was immunoSEQ multiplex PCR. The repertoire holds around 9,700 clones, with 74% as singletons. This specimen was collected from a patient who underwent chemoradiotherapy. Receptors originate from a human donor with HPV-associated anogenital cancer.

The chain links TRBV15 to TRBJ2-2, with D maybe TRBD2 (5 bases). The CDR3 consists of 15 residues. Trimming removed 0 bases at V and 6 bases at J, with 11 bases between. In germline, CDR1 is LNHNV, CDR2 YYDKDF (reference sequence). DNA of the CDR3: TGTGCCACCAGCAGAGATATGAGGGCGGCCGGGGAGCTGTTTTTT. Translating it yields CATSRDMRAAGELFF.

The CDR3 is CASSDSYEQYV. For the CDR3, the DNA is TGTGCCAGCAGTGACTCCTACGAGCAGTACGTC. V is TRBV6-4 and J is TRBJ2-7; D remains unclear. Germline V gene lookup returns CDR1 MRHNA and CDR2 SNTAGT. Trimming shortened V by 0 bases and J by 3 bases, and 0 bases separated the two germline ends. CDR3 length equals 11 residues.

This clone was counted between two and nine times. The chain employs TRBV11-1 and TRBJ2-5; TRBD1 agrees at 10 bases. The CDR3 spans 15 residues. Germline CDR1 reads SGHAT; CDR2 reads FQDESV (reference sequence). V trimming: 5 bases; J trimming: 0 bases; junction bases outside the gene matches: 3. The CDR3 sequence: CASSQGTGDQETQYF. The CDR3 DNA follows: TGTGCCAGCAGCCAGGGGACAGGGGACCAAGAGACCCAGTACTTC.

The CDR3 protein is CATSRDRTGYEQYF. The CDR3 DNA reads TGTGCCACCAGCAGAGATCGGACTGGGTACGAGCAGTACTTC. The chain joins TRBV15 to TRBJ2-7; D might be TRBD2 (5 bases). With 0 bases removed from V and 4 bases from J, the gap between germline ends came to 10 bases. From germline, CDR1 is LNHNV and CDR2 YYDKDF (reference sequence). This CDR3 is built from 14 residues.

This chain uses TRBV4-3 with TRBJ2-3; 8 positions match TRBD2. CDR1 and CDR2 from the germline V gene are LGHNA and YSLEER. V shed 5 bases, J shed 0 bases, and the junction held 10 bases outside the gene matches. The CDR3 has 17 residues. The CDR3 nucleotides are TGCGCCAGCAGCAACAGGTTAGCGGGGACTAGCACAGATACGCAGTATTTT. The encoded protein is CASSNRLAGTSTDTQYF.

This clone was detected only once. This chain connects TRBV12-5 to TRBJ2-7, with 9 bases aligning to TRBD1. This CDR3 region has 16 residues. Germline CDR1 reads LGHNT; CDR2 reads FRNRAP. V lost 6 bases to trimming and J lost 0 bases; unmatched junction nucleotides: 9. The CDR3 spells CASGQADRGGSYEQYF. CDR3 in DNA: TGTGCTAGTGGCCAGGCCGACAGGGGGGGCTCCTACGAGCAGTACTTC.

The chain is built from TRBV6-6 and TRBJ1-1, with D unresolved. CDR1 is MNHNY, CDR2 SVGAGI, per germline (reference sequence). The V gene lost 4 bases and the J gene lost 6 bases, with 6 bases spanning the gap. CDR3 length equals 11 residues. CDR3 protein: CASSSFAEAFF. The CDR3 bases are TGTGCCAGCAGTTCCTTCGCTGAAGCTTTCTTT.

This clone turned up a few times. This chain joins TRBV7-9 and TRBJ1-1, with D unresolved. Germline CDR1 reads SEHNR; CDR2 reads FQNEAQ (reference sequence). V lost 1 base, J lost 1 base, and 10 bases lay in between. The CDR3 has 15 residues. The CDR3 spells CASSLVAVTNTEAFF. CDR3 bases: TGTGCCAGCAGCTTAGTGGCGGTTACGAACACTGAAGCTTTCTTT.

The chain has TRBV7-9 and TRBJ1-4; D gene unclear. Deletions cut 4 bases from V and 7 bases from J, with 16 bases between. This CDR3 spans 15 amino acids. Per the germline V gene, CDR1 is SEHNR and CDR2 is FQNEAQ (reference sequence). As DNA, the CDR3 is TGTGCCAGCAGCTCCCCCCTGGTTTTTGGTGAAAAACTGTTTTTT. Amino acids: CASSSPLVFGEKLFF.